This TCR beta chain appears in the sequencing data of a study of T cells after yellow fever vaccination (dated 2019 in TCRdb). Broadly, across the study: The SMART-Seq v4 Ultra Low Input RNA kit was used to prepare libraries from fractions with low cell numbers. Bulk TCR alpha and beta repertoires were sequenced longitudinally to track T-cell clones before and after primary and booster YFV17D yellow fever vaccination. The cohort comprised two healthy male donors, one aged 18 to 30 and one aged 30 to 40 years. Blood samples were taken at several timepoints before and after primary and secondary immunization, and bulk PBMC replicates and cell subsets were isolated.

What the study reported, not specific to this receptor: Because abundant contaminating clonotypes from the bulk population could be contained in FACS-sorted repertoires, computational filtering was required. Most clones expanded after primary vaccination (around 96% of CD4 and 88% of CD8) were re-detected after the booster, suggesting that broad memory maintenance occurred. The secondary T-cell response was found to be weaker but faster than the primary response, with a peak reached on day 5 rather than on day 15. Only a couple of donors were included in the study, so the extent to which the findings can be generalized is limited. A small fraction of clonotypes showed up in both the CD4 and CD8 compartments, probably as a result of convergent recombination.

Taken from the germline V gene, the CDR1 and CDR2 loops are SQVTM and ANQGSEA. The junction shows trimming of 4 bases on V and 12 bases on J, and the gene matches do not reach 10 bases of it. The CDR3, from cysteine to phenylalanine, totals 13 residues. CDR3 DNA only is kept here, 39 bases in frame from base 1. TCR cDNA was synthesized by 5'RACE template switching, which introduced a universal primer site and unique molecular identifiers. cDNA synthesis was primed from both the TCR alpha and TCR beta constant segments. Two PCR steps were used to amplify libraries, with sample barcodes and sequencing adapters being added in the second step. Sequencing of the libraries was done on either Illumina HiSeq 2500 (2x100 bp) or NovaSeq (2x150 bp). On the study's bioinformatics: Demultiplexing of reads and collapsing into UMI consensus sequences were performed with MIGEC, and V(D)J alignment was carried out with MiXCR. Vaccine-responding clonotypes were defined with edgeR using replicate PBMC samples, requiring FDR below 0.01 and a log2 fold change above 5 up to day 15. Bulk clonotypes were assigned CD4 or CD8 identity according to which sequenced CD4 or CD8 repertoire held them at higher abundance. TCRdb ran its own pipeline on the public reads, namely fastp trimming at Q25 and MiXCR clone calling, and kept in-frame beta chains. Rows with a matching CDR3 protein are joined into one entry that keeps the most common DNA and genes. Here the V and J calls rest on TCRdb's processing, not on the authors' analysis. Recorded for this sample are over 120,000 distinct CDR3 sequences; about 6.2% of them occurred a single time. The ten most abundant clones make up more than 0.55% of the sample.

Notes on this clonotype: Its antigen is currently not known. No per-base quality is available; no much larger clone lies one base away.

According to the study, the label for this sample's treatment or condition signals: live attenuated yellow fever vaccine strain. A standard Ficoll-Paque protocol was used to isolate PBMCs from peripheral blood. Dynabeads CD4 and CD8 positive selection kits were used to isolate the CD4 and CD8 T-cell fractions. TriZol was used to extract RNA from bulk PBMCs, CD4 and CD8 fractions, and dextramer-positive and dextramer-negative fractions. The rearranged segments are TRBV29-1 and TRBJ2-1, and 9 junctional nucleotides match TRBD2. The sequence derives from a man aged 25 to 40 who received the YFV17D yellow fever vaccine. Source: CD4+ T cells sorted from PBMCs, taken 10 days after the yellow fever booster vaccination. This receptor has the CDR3 CSVGGIAGVMQFF. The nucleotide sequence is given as TGCAGCGTTGGGGGAATAGCGGGAGTAATGCAGTTCTTC.